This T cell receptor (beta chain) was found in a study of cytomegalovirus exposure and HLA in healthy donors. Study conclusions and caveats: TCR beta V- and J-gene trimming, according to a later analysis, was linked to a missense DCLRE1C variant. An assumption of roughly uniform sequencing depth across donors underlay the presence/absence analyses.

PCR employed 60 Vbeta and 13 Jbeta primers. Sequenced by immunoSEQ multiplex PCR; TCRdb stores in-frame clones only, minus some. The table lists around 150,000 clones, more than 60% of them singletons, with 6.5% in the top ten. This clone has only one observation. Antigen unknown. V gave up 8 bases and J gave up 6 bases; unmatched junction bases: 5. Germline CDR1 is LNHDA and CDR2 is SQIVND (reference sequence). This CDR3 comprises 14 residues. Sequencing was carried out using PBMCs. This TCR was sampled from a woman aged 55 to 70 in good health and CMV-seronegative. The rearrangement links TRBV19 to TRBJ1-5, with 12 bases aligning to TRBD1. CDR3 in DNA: TGTGCCAGTCGGGGGACAGGGGGCACTCAGCCCCAGCATTTT. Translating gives CASRGTGGTQPQHF.